This T cell receptor beta chain was identified during a study of cytomegalovirus exposure and HLA in healthy donors (TCRdb year 2017). About the investigation overall: In an earlier analysis of under 600 of the donors, 250 to 300 Gb of sequence data and 90 million to 120 million unique TCR beta sequences from 180 million or so T cells were reported. An early release covering roughly 600 HLA-typed donors comprised around 300 gigabases of sequencing data and tens of millions of unique TCR sequences. Of the roughly 400 genotyped donors, approximately 83% fell in the genetic ancestry cluster associated with self-reported Caucasian donors. The study was designed to test whether signatures of past pathogen exposure could be identified by cataloging public T cell receptors. The study used immunosequencing to profile the T cell repertoires of hundreds of subjects and linked those repertoires to cytomegalovirus serostatus. A separate validation cohort of more than 100 different subjects was used in addition to the roughly 720-subject first cohort. To predict cytomegalovirus infection status, the study combined high-throughput TCR immunosequencing, statistical association of individual TCRs with disease status, and machine learning. In a later analysis, previously published TCR beta repertoires from about 670 donors were re-analyzed and high-resolution HLA genotyping was added so that TCR occurrence patterns could be studied. Rather than using new phenotypic data, the later analysis identified candidate immune exposures from TCR beta sequences and from how often those sequences occurred across donors. To decide whether each TCR beta V gene segment behaved as functional or pseudogenic, an earlier analysis of several hundred of the donors relied on high-throughput TCR beta sequencing. Donor age, sex, ethnicity and CMV serostatus were compiled alongside the repertoire data. In a later genetic analysis, genome-wide SNP genotypes for about 55% of the roughly 670 donors were used, and that subset was treated as a discovery cohort. Every repertoire in the discovery cohort had been generated on one and the same sequencing platform. Class I and class II HLA loci were covered by the typing at four-digit resolution. Typing coverage differed by locus: A, B, C, DRB1 and DQB1 were typed in roughly 629-640 donors, DQA1 in 500 to 550, DPA1 in some 610, and DPB1 in 472. A handful of DR-DQ haplotypes were handled as single units for association and clustering because linkage in the cohort was strong. On average, around 200,000 unique TCR beta nucleotide sequences were sequenced per donor among about 400 genotyped donors of the cohort, with 15% to 20% of those sequences being non-productive.

A note on this clone: It has no known antigen specificity. No quality values exist for individual bases; no much larger clone is one base distant.

In total, 630 or so healthy bone marrow donors made up the cohort. All cohort members were sampled while nominally healthy, although unrecorded immune exposures were likely present. The donor was CMV seropositive and was included in the group of 250 to 300 seropositive cohort members. Each donor provided a peripheral blood sample, and peripheral blood mononuclear cells were used for TCR beta sequencing. Genomic DNA was extracted from the blood cell samples with the Qiagen DNeasy Blood Extraction Kit. The CDR3 covers 13 residues, taking in both the cysteine and the phenylalanine. Only CDR3 DNA is held: 39 bases, read in frame from base 1. The germline ends are 5 bases apart after V is trimmed by 3 bases and J by 0 bases. The germline V gene encodes CDR1 LNHDA and CDR2 SQIVND (reference sequence). Library preparation used the immunoSEQ multiplex PCR assay. A mixture of 60 forward primers for TCR Vbeta segments and 13 reverse primers for TCR Jbeta segments was used in the multiplex PCR. The CDR3 region of rearranged TCR beta genes was amplified from genomic DNA with a multiplex PCR assay. Amplified TCR beta libraries were sequenced as 87-base-pair reads on the Illumina HiSeq System. The original pipeline was this. A later analysis tallied some 79 million unique TCR beta chains across the 640 or so repertoires, and around 10 million of those chains were shared by two or more donors. To remove PCR and sequencing errors, raw reads were error-corrected and collapsed into unique sequences using a nearest-neighbor algorithm that merged closely related sequences. V, D and J gene segments were assigned by aligning CDR3 sequences to IMGT reference sequences. For a sequence to be retained, at least a six-nucleotide match to both a V gene segment and a J gene segment was required. A rearrangement was called productive if the CDR3 had no stop codons and remained in frame with V and J, and every other rearrangement was called non-productive. CDR3 was defined according to IMGT convention as the region running from the second conserved V-encoded cysteine to the conserved J-encoded phenylalanine. In an earlier analysis of just under 600 of the donors, sequences lacking an unambiguous match to a single V gene segment were excluded. An earlier analysis of roughly 590 of the donors called V segments functional above 56.7% productive rearrangements and segregating when the between-donor standard deviation exceeded 5%. A statistical classification framework was built for diagnosing cytomegalovirus status from the catalog of TCR beta chain sequences. A later analysis assigned V and J genes by comparing TCR nucleotide sequences with IMGT/GENE-DB human TR gene sequences. A later analysis assigned CDR3 sequences and most-parsimonious VDJ recombination scenarios with the TCRdist pipeline. A later analysis defined each TCR beta chain by its CDR3 amino acid sequence plus V-gene family, and excluded reads lacking a unique V-gene family. In a later analysis, 550 to 650 highly shared, low-generation-probability nucleotide sequences were removed to address suspected cross-contamination and a sequencing artifact. In a later analysis, a clonal expansion index for each public chain was calculated from normalized within-repertoire ranks of inferred template counts. A later analysis computed generation probabilities with a VDJ recombination model fitted to out-of-frame rearrangements, and checked the results against IGoR. Hypergeometric tests were used in a later analysis to score TCR-TCR, TCR-HLA and TCR-CMV co-occurrence, with a repertoire-size bias correction applied to the TCR pairs. In a later analysis, false discovery rates were estimated by permuting HLA or CMV assignments 20 times. In a later analysis, co-occurring TCRs were grouped using DBSCAN, and TCRdist sequence similarity was added for clustering within HLA-allele-positive subsets. Co-occurrence clustering excluded repertoires with fewer than 30,000 or more than 120,000 public chains, plus five with anomalous nucleotide sharing. TCRdb carries this immuneACCESS record with in-frame sequences only. Its versions omit some clonotypes, under half of them owing to an unresolved V gene in the studies checked, with the rest unexplained. The DNA was the basis for D and trimming; V, J and clone size are from that table. The sample includes around 190,000 clones, with 84% observed a single time. The ten largest make up more than 0.95% of the sample.

Findings and caveats that apply to the study as a whole: A later genetic analysis reported fewer N-insertions in productive TCRs among donors in an Asian-associated ancestry cluster than the roughly 720-donor mean. A cluster of highly shared sequence variants was judged likely to represent a technical artifact of the sequencing pipeline. Across donors, most TCR sequences were observed very rarely, whereas some public TCRs were present in many individuals. In a later analysis, HLA-associated TCR beta chains showed more clonal expansion and lower generation probabilities than non-associated chains that were equally common. Linkage disequilibrium might explain the correlated functional status among segregating V segments, but an unknown experimental factor could not be excluded. An association between a missense DCLRE1C variant and V-gene and J-gene trimming of TCR beta chains was found in a later genetic analysis and replicated in an independent cohort. Immune exposure information for the cohort was limited to CMV serostatus. Only TCR beta chains were sequenced in this cohort, and the absence of alpha or paired-chain data limited detectable features. The study listed approximately 160 TCR beta chains as associated with cytomegalovirus. In a later analysis, most CMV-associated TCR beta chains were found to appear HLA-restricted, with HLA associations seemingly driven largely by CMV exposure. The classifier was reported to diagnose cytomegalovirus status with high specificity and sensitivity in both the original and validation cohorts. When HLA alleles, especially DR and DQ, strongly co-occurred, attributing TCR associations to individual alleles was difficult. Several of the top co-occurrence clusters appeared to be linked to parvovirus B19, influenza, CMV and Epstein-Barr virus, according to a later analysis. The authors suggested that the approach could potentially be generalized to other disease states and immunological phenotypes. In an earlier analysis of about 600 of the donors, most TCR beta V segments appeared in productive rearrangements about 87% or about 30% of the time, broadly matching IMGT annotations. According to a later analysis, TCR association rates differed among HLA loci, with DRB1 alleles showing the most associated TCRs and HLA-C alleles showing the fewest. Sequencing depth was assumed to be roughly uniform across donors in the presence/absence analyses, though that assumption may not hold. A later analysis associated 16,951 TCR beta sequences with specific HLA alleles at a false discovery rate of 0.05. HLA typing was unavailable for some donors at each locus, so association tests used only the typed subset. Three of the identified cytomegalovirus-associated TCR beta chains were confirmed in vitro to be specific for cytomegalovirus antigens. Because the 87-base-pair reads could not distinguish some IMGT-functional V segments, including TRBV6-2 and TRBV6-3, those segments were excluded. Because counts were too low, approximately 18 rarely observed V segments, including chromosome 9 orphons, were excluded from the earlier analysis of 587 of the donors. A further reported finding was that TCR beta sequences accurately predicted the HLA-A and HLA-B alleles for most subjects in the first cohort.

Sequencing was carried out using PBMCs. This sequence uses TRBV19 and TRBJ1-1, with the D gene too uncertain to name. The TCR originated in a girl aged 2-15 years in good health and CMV-seropositive. Read as DNA, the sequence is TGTGCCAGTAGTATCACGGTGAACACTGAAGCTTTCTTT. Its protein reads: CASSITVNTEAFF. Outside the CDR3, residues come from the reference TRBV19 and TRBJ1-1 proteins, so the full variable domain is: DGGITQSPKYLFRKEGQNVTLSCEQNLNHDAMYWYRQDPGQGLRLIYYSQIVNDFQKGDIAEGYSVSREKKESFPLTVTSAQKNPTAFYLCASSITVNTEAFFGQGTRLTVV.